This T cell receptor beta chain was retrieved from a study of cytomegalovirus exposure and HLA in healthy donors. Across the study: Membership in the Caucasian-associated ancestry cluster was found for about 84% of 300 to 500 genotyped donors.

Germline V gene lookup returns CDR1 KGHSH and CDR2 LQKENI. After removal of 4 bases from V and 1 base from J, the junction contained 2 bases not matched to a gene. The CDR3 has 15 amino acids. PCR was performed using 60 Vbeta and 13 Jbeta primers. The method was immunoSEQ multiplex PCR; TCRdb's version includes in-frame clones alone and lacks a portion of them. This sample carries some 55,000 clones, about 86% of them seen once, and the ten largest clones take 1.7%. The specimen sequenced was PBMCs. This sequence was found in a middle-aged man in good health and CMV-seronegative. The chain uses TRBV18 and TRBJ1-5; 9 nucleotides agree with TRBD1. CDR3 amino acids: CASSLTGGSNQPQHF. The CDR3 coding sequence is TGTGCCAGCTCACTGACAGGGGGAAGCAATCAGCCCCAGCATTTT.